This TCR beta chain was found in a study of beta chain features in type 1 diabetes. Findings and limits, study-wide: The study found fewer insertions and more deletions at VDJ junctions in type 1 diabetes patients. Among patients, naive, central memory and Treg TCRB repertoires appeared more similar than among healthy donors. A moderate, significant TCRB CDR3 shortening appeared in type 1 diabetes across four CD4+ subsets.

Isolated RNA was reverse transcribed in full, so expressed TCRB transcripts were sequenced. Some clones are missing from TCRdb's copy, which holds only in-frame ones; the method was immunoSEQ multiplex PCR. Of hundreds of thousands of clones listed, roughly an eighth are singletons. It was one heparinised blood draw, averaging approximately 100 mL, that each donor gave. The V and J ends lost 6 bases and 5 bases, in that order; junction bases with no gene match: 5. Germline CDR1 reads KGHSH; CDR2 reads LQKENI. CDR3 length equals 13 residues. Regarding this clone: Antigen unknown.

This rearrangement joins TRBV18 to TRBJ2-7, with 9 nucleotides matching TRBD1. The origin of this receptor is a man between 18 and 35 years old with type 1 diabetes. The specimen was naive CD4+ T cells from blood. The CDR3 bases are TGTGCCAGCTCTCTTACAGGGGGCCACGAGCAGTACTTC. Protein product: CASSLTGGHEQYF. Full variable domain (outside the CDR3, taken from reference TRBV18 and TRBJ2-7): NAGVMQNPRHLVRRRGQEARLRCSPMKGHSHVYWYRQLPEEGLKFMVYLQKENIIDESGMPKERFSAEFPKEGPSILRIQQVVRGDSAAYFCASSLTGGHEQYFGPGTRLTVT.